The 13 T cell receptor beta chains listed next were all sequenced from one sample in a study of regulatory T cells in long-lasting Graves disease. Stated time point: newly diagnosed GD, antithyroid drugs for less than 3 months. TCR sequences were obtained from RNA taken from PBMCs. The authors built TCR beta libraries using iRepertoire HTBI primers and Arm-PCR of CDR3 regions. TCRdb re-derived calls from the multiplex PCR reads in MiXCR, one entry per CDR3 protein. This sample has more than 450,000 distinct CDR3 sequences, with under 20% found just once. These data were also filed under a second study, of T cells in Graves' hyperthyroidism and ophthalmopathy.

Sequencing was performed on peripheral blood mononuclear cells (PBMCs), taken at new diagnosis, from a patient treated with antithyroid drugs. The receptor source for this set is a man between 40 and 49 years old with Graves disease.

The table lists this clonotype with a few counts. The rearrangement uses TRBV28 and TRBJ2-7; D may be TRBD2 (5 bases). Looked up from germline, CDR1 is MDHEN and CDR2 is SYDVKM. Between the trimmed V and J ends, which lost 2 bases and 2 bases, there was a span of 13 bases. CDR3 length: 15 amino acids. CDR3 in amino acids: CASSLMDSKTYEQYF. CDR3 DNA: TGTGCCAGCAGTTTAATGGACTCAAAAACCTACGAGCAGTACTTC. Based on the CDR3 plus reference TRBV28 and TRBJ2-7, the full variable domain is DVKVTQSSRYLVKRTGEKVFLECVQDMDHENMFWYRQDPGLGLRLIYFSYDVKMKEKGDIPEGYSVSREKKERFSLILESASTNQTSMYLCASSLMDSKTYEQYFGPGTRLTVT.

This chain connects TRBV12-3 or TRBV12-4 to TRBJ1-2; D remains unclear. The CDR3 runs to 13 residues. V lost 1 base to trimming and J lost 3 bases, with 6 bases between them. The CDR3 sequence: CASSLDTDYGYTF. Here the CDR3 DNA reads TGTGCCAGCAGTTTAGACACTGACTATGGCTACACCTTC.

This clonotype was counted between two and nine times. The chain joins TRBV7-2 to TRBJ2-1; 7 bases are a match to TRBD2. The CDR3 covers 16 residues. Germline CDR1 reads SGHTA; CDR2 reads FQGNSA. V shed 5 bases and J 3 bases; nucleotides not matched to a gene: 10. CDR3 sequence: CASSPTWGGNYNEQFF. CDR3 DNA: TGTGCCAGCAGCCCAACGTGGGGGGGGAACTACAATGAGCAGTTCTTC.

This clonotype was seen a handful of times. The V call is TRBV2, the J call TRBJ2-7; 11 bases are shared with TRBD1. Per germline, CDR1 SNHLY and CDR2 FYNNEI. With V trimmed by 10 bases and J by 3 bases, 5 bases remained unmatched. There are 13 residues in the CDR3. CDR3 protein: CATRGTGGYEQYF. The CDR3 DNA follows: TGTGCCACCCGCGGGACAGGGGGCTACGAGCAGTACTTC. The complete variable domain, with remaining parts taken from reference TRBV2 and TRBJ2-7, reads EPEVTQTPSHQVTQMGQEVILRCVPISNHLYFYWYRQILGQKVEFLVSFYNNEISEKSEIFDDQFSVERPDGSNFTLKIRSTKLEDSAMYFCATRGTGGYEQYFGPGTRLTVT.

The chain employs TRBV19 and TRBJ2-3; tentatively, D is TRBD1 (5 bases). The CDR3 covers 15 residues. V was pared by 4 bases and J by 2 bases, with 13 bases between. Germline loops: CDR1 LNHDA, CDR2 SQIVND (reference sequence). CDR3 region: CASSKMQGNTDTQYF. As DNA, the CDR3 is TGTGCCAGTAGTAAGATGCAGGGCAACACAGATACGCAGTATTTT.

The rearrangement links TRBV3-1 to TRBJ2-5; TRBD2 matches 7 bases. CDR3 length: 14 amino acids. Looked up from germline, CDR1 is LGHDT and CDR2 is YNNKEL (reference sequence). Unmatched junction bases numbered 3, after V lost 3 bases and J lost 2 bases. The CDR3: CASSQTSIQETQYF. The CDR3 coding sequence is TGTGCCAGCAGCCAGACTAGCATACAAGAGACCCAGTACTTC.

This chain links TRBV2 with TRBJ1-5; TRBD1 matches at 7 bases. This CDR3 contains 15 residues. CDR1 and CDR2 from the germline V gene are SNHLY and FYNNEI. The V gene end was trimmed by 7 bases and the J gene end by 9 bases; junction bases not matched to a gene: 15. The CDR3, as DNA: TGTGCCAGCAACCTGGACAGGTTGGGAATCATGCCCCAGCATTTT. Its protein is CASNLDRLGIMPQHF.

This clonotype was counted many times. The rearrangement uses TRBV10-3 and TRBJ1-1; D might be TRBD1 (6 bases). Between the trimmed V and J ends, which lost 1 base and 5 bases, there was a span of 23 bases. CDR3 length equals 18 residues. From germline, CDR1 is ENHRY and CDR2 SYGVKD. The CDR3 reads CAISELTGLTGEHTEAFF. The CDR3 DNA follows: TGTGCCATCAGTGAGTTGACAGGCCTGACTGGCGAACATACTGAAGCTTTCTTT.

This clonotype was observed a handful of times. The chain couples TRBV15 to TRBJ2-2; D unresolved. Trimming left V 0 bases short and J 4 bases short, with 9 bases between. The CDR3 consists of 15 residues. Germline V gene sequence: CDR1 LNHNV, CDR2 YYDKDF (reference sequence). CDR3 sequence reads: CATSRDTVGTGELFF. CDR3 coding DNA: TGTGCCACCAGCAGAGACACCGTTGGCACCGGGGAGCTGTTTTTT.

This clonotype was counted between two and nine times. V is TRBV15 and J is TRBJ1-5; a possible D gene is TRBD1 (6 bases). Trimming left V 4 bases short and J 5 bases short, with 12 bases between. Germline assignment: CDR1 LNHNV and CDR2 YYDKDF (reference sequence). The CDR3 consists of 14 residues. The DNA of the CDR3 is TGTGCCACCAGCACAGGAGGGGGGTATCAGCCCCAGCATTTT. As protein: CATSTGGGYQPQHF.

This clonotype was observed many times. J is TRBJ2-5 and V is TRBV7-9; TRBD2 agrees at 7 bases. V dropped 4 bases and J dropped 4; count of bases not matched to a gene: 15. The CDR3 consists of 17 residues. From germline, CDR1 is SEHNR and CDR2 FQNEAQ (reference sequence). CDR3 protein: CASSSILRGRAGETQYF. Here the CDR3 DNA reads TGTGCCAGCAGCTCAATTCTCCGAGGGAGGGCCGGAGAGACCCAGTACTTC.

The CDR3 protein is CASSNRDAKLAGNQETQYF. The CDR3 bases are TGTGCCAGCAGTAACCGGGACGCCAAACTAGCGGGCAACCAAGAGACCCAGTACTTC. This sequence joins TRBV12-3 or TRBV12-4 and TRBJ2-5; the match to TRBD2 covers 9 bases. This CDR3 is 19 amino acids long. Losses at the gene ends were 5 bases for V and 0 bases for J; bases not matched to a gene: 16.

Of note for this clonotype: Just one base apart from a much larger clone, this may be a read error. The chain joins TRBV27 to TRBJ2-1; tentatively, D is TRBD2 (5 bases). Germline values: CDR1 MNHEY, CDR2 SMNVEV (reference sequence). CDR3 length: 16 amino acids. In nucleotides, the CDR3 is TGTGCCAGCAGTCCCCACCGGGATACCACCTACAATGAGCAGCTCTTC. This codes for CASSPHRDTTYNEQLF.